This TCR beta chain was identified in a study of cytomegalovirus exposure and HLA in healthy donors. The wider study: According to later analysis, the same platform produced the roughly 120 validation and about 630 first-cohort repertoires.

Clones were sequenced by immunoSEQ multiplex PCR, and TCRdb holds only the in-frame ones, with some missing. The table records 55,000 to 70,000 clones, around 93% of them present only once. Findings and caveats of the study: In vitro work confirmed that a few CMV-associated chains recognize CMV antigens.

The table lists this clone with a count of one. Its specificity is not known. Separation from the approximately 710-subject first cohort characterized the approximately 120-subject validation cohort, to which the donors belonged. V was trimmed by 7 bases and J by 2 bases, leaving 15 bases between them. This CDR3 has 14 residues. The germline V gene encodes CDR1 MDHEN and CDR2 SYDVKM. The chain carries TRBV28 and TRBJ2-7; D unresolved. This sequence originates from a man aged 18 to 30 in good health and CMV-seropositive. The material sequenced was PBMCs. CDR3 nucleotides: TGTGCCAGCACCACCCCCACCCTAGCCTACGAGCAGTACTTC. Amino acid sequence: CASTTPTLAYEQYF.